This T cell receptor (beta chain) derives from a study of identical twins. This clonotype was counted many times. It was template switching that added a universal primer site, and there were unique molecular identifiers on the cDNA. TCRdb used MiXCR to reprocess the 5' RACE reads, holding one entry per CDR3 protein. This sample has approximately 890,000 distinct CDR3 sequences, with about 12% found just once. In every case, the donor was a healthy Caucasian. The V gene lost 4 bases and the J gene lost 4 bases, with 8 bases spanning the gap. Germline V lookup: CDR1 DFQATT, CDR2 SNEGSKA (reference sequence). This CDR3 has 11 residues. A further study also used this sample, focusing on yellow fever vaccine responses in identical twins.

The receptor comes from a woman between 18 and 29 years old in good health. Specimen: PBMCs. The chain recombines TRBV20-1 with TRBJ2-7; possibly TRBD2 for D (6 bases). The CDR3 loop reads CSAKTRYEQYF. For the CDR3, the DNA is TGCAGTGCTAAGACTAGGTACGAGCAGTACTTC.